This TCR beta chain is from a study of glioma-infiltrating T cells. Whole-study results and caveats: Above-expected tissue-blood divergence occurred in all gliomas, most in low-grade ones.

This clonotype was observed a handful of times. The antigen is undetermined. Germline V gene data show CDR1 as DFQATT and CDR2 as SNEGSKA (reference sequence). V was trimmed by 7 bases and J by 3 bases, leaving 19 bases between them. This CDR3 region has 15 residues. Using RNA template, CDR3s of TCR alpha and beta were amplified with iRepertoire arm-PCR. From the multiplex PCR reads, TCRdb called clonotypes with MiXCR, one entry per CDR3 protein. This sample yields about 130,000 distinct CDR3 sequences, of which 20% to 25% are seen a single time; 27% belongs to the top ten. Sequencing was performed on glioma tissue, nonneoplastic brain tissue, or PBMCs (not recorded which). The J gene is TRBJ1-5, the V gene TRBV20-1; TRBD1 is a possible D gene (6 bases). This TCR was sampled from a human donor with low-grade glioma or glioblastoma, undergoing nonglioma brain surgery, or in good health (not recorded which). The CDR3 protein is CSVTSPTGLNQPQHF. The CDR3 DNA reads as TGCAGTGTCACCAGCCCCACAGGGCTCAATCAGCCCCAGCATTTT.